This passage covers 24 T cell receptor beta chains from one sample sequenced in a study of blood T cell repertoires in COVID-19. TCRdb's table, derived via immunoSEQ multiplex PCR, lists solely in-frame clones and lacks some. Among 140,000 to 150,000 clones listed, 80% to 90% were seen once. Sequencing was done on a sample of peripheral blood. The receptors here all came from a woman between 45 and 65 years old with acute or convalescent COVID-19.

The chain recombines TRBV7-9 with TRBJ2-7, with TRBD2 identical over 7 bases. This CDR3 is built from 15 residues. With 5 bases clipped from V and 0 bases from J, the junction kept 7 bases outside the gene matches. CDR1 SEHNR and CDR2 FQNEAQ come from the germline V gene (reference sequence). The CDR3 loop reads CASSPTSVSSYEQYF. CDR3 DNA: TGTGCCAGCAGCCCAACTAGCGTGAGCTCCTACGAGCAGTACTTC.

CDR3 DNA sequence: TGTGCCAGCAGCGCCGGACTAGAGAGGTGGACCGGGGAGCTGTTTTTT. Residues: CASSAGLERWTGELFF. The rearrangement links TRBV9 to TRBJ2-2; 7 nucleotides line up with TRBD2. Germline CDR1 and CDR2: SGDLS and YYNGEE. This CDR3 region has 16 residues. J was trimmed by 5 bases and V by 3 bases; bases with no gene match: 10.

This clone was picked up one time. This chain links TRBV7-3 with TRBJ2-7; 9 bases are shared with TRBD1. CDR1 is SGHTA, CDR2 FQGTGA, per germline. The length of the CDR3 is 15 residues. V was clipped by 5 bases and J by 5 bases; unmatched bases: 10. The CDR3 DNA reads TGTGCCAGCAGCCCACCGGACAGGGGAAACCACGAGCAGTACTTC. This sequence encodes CASSPPDRGNHEQYF. The complete variable domain, with remaining parts taken from reference TRBV7-3 and TRBJ2-7, reads GAGVSQTPSNKVTEKGKYVELRCDPISGHTALYWYRQSLGQGPEFLIYFQGTGAADDSGLPNDRFFAVRPEGSVSTLKIQRTERGDSAVYLCASSPPDRGNHEQYFGPGTRLTVT.

The chain recombines TRBV15 with TRBJ1-3; TRBD1 is a possible D gene (6 bases). Germline V CDR1 and CDR2: LNHNV, YYDKDF (reference sequence). The V and J ends lost 0 bases and 5 bases respectively, with 14 bases between them. CDR3 length: 16 amino acids. This chain's CDR3 is CATSRDTGGQRNTIYF. In DNA, the CDR3 is TGTGCCACCAGCAGAGATACGGGGGGGCAGAGAAACACCATATATTTT.

This chain links TRBV4-2 with TRBJ1-2; 8 nucleotides line up with TRBD1. J lost 7 bases, V lost 2 bases, and 6 bases had no gene match. Germline CDR1 is LGHNA and CDR2 is YNFKEQ. The CDR3 length is 14 residues. This CDR3 is CASSQSTGALGYTF. The CDR3 nucleotides read TGTGCCAGCAGCCAATCGACAGGGGCTCTTGGCTACACCTTC.

CDR3 residues: CASSRERGGSNEQFF. Here the CDR3 DNA reads TGTGCCAGCAGCCGAGAGCGGGGCGGGAGCAATGAGCAGTTCTTC. The V and J genes are TRBV4-2 and TRBJ2-1; 7 bases map to TRBD2. Germline V gene data show CDR1 as LGHNA and CDR2 as YNFKEQ. There are 15 residues in the CDR3. With 4 bases clipped from V and 6 bases from J, the junction kept 9 bases outside the gene matches.

CDR3 in amino acids: CASSVKLYNTIYF. The CDR3 bases are TGTGCCAGCAGTGTCAAACTGTATAACACCATATATTTT. V and J are TRBV14 and TRBJ1-3; D gene unclear. The germline V gene encodes CDR1 SGHDN and CDR2 FVKESK. The CDR3 extends over 13 amino acids. V dropped 6 bases and J dropped 7 bases, with 13 bases sitting between them.

The rearrangement links TRBV2 to TRBJ1-5; a possible D gene is TRBD1 (5 bases). The CDR3 runs 13 residues. The germline V gene has CDR1 SNHLY and CDR2 FYNNEI. Trimming shortened V by 10 bases and J by 3 bases, and 13 bases separated the two germline ends. CDR3 residues: CATSQALNQPQHF. CDR3 DNA sequence: TGTGCCACCTCACAGGCGCTCAATCAGCCCCAGCATTTT.

The chain combines TRBV12-3 or TRBV12-4 with TRBJ2-7, with no clear D. With 8 bases removed from V and 1 base from J, the gap between germline ends came to 9 bases. There are 12 residues in the CDR3. Here the CDR3 DNA reads TGTGCCAGCGGCGGAGCTTCCTACGAGCAGTACTTC. This gives the protein CASGGASYEQYF.

The chain uses TRBV5-1 and TRBJ2-2, with TRBD2 identical over 10 bases. Germline values: CDR1 SGHRS, CDR2 YFSETQ. Unmatched junction bases numbered 3, after V lost 4 bases and J lost 0 bases. This CDR3 spans 16 amino acids. CDR3 amino acids: CASSRTSGANTGELFF. CDR3 coding DNA: TGCGCCAGCAGCCGCACTAGCGGGGCGAACACCGGGGAGCTGTTTTTT. The full variable domain, with the rest looked up from reference TRBV5-1 and TRBJ2-2, is KAGVTQTPRYLIKTRGQQVTLSCSPISGHRSVSWYQQTPGQGLQFLFEYFSETQRNKGNFPGRFSGRQFSNSRSEMNVSTLELGDSALYLCASSRTSGANTGELFFGEGSRLTVL.

As to this clone: Additional DNA sequences in this sample encode the identical CDR3. V and J are TRBV5-1 and TRBJ2-5; 8 bases match TRBD1. The CDR3 has 14 residues. V dropped 0 bases and J dropped 5; count of bases not matched to a gene: 3. Germline assignment: CDR1 SGHRS and CDR2 YFSETQ. The DNA for the CDR3 is TGCGCCAGCAGCTTGGGACAGGGGTGGGAGACCCAGTACTTC. Residues: CASSLGQGWETQYF. Combining the CDR3 with reference TRBV5-1 and TRBJ2-5 gives the whole variable domain KAGVTQTPRYLIKTRGQQVTLSCSPISGHRSVSWYQQTPGQGLQFLFEYFSETQRNKGNFPGRFSGRQFSNSRSEMNVSTLELGDSALYLCASSLGQGWETQYFGPGTRLLVL.

The CDR3 DNA is TGTGCCAGCAGTTACACCGACAGGGAAAAACTGTTTTTT. It is translated as CASSYTDREKLFF. The chain is built from TRBV6-5 and TRBJ1-4, with D possibly being TRBD1 (6 bases). V was cut by 2 bases and J by 8 bases, with 9 bases left in between. Germline lookup yields CDR1 MNHEY and CDR2 SVGAGI. The CDR3 loop spans 13 amino acids.

The chain uses TRBV27 and TRBJ1-5, with D possibly TRBD1 on 5 matching bases. The length of the CDR3 is 17 residues. With 0 bases removed from V and 0 bases from J, the gap between germline ends came to 12 bases. The germline gives CDR1 MNHEY, CDR2 SMNVEV (reference sequence). CDR3 in DNA: TGTGCCAGCAGTTTATCGTGGACATCCTATAGCAATCAGCCCCAGCATTTT. It specifies CASSLSWTSYSNQPQHF.

This clone was recorded only once. V is TRBV5-6 and J is TRBJ1-6; no clear D gene. V lost 1 base and J lost 0, with 5 bases in between. Germline V CDR1 and CDR2: SGHDT, YYEEEE. CDR3 length: 15 amino acids. The CDR3 nucleotides are TGTGCCAGCAGCTTGATGAGCTCCTATAATTCACCCCTCCACTTT. This sequence encodes CASSLMSSYNSPLHF.

V usage is TRBV4-1 and J usage is TRBJ2-3; D remains ambiguous. The CDR3 has 15 amino acids. Germline CDR1 is MGHRA and CDR2 is YSYEKL. V dropped 7 bases and J dropped 4 bases, with 18 bases sitting between them. As DNA, the CDR3 is TGCGCCAGCAAGTCCATGGGTAGCTTGGCAGATACGCAGTATTTT. It codes for CASKSMGSLADTQYF.

The V and J genes are TRBV5-1 and TRBJ2-1; a weak D match, TRBD2 (6 bases). The germline V gene encodes CDR1 SGHRS and CDR2 YFSETQ. There are 15 residues in the CDR3. V gave up 4 bases and J gave up 0 bases, with 11 bases separating them. In nucleotides, the CDR3 is TGCGCCAGCAGCGGAGGGACTCTCTCCTACAATGAGCAGTTCTTC. This gives the protein CASSGGTLSYNEQFF.

V usage is TRBV20-1 and J usage is TRBJ1-6, with D maybe TRBD1 (5 bases). The germline gives CDR1 DFQATT, CDR2 SNEGSKA (reference sequence). Trimming cost V 3 bases and J 11 bases, with 5 bases left between them. The CDR3 sequence is 10 residues long. Here the CDR3 DNA reads TGCAGTGCTAGGGGGCCACCCCTCCACTTT. Encoded protein: CSARGPPLHF.

The V and J genes are TRBV6-4 and TRBJ1-2, with D hard to call. Trimming stripped 6 bases from V and 4 bases from J, with 15 bases between. The germline V gene has CDR1 MRHNA and CDR2 SNTAGT. The CDR3 loop spans 14 amino acids. The CDR3 reads CASRPSSVGYGYTF. CDR3 nucleotide sequence: TGTGCCAGCAGACCGAGCTCTGTCGGCTATGGCTACACCTTC.

The chain employs TRBV6-5 and TRBJ2-7; the match to TRBD1 covers 10 bases. The germline V gene has CDR1 MNHEY and CDR2 SVGAGI. V lost 6 bases, J lost 3 bases, and 8 bases stayed unmatched. The CDR3 contains 15 residues. CDR3 nucleotides: TGTGCCAGCAGCCAGGGCGGGACAGGGGACTACGAGCAGTACTTC. Its translation is CASSQGGTGDYEQYF.

This chain joins TRBV18 and TRBJ2-3, with 7 positions matching TRBD2. The CDR3 sequence is 17 residues long. Trimming took 0 bases from V and 5 from J; bases not matched to a gene: 11. Germline CDR1 KGHSH, CDR2 LQKENI. The CDR3 is CASSPPRVGRSRDTQYF. CDR3 DNA sequence: TGTGCCAGCTCACCACCCAGGGTCGGGAGGTCGAGAGATACGCAGTATTTT.

The J gene is TRBJ1-5, the V gene TRBV27; the D is unclear. V was pared by 4 bases and J by 0 bases, with 7 bases between. Germline V gene sequence: CDR1 MNHEY, CDR2 SMNVEV (reference sequence). This CDR3 region has 14 residues. The CDR3 bases are TGTGCCAGCAGTTCGGACTTTAGCAATCAGCCCCAGCATTTT. Protein sequence: CASSSDFSNQPQHF.

DNA of the CDR3: TGTGCCAGCAGTTCGACTGATTGGAGTTCGAGCCACCCCTCGGCAGCTTTCTTT. Amino acid sequence: CASSSTDWSSSHPSAAFF. The chain joins TRBV28 to TRBJ1-1; no clear D. The V end was cut by 4 bases, the J end by 10 bases, with 31 bases between. CDR3 length equals 18 residues. The germline V gene encodes CDR1 MDHEN and CDR2 SYDVKM.

This clone was counted once. The chain couples TRBV29-1 to TRBJ1-2; D gene unclear. V lost 5 bases to trimming and J lost 8 bases, with 15 bases between them. The CDR3 is made up of 12 amino acids. Germline V gene lookup returns CDR1 SQVTM and CDR2 ANQGSEA. The CDR3 spells CSVRVGVEGYTF. The CDR3 DNA follows: TGCAGCGTTCGAGTGGGCGTTGAGGGCTACACCTTC.

The rearrangement joins TRBV19 to TRBJ1-2; TRBD1 aligns across 11 bases. Trimming cost V 5 bases and J 4 bases; bases outside gene matches: 3. This CDR3 is built from 14 residues. Germline V gives CDR1 LNHDA, CDR2 SQIVND (reference sequence). The CDR3 DNA is TGTGCCAGTAGTCCCGGGACAGGGGGCTATGGCTACACCTTC. Translation: CASSPGTGGYGYTF.